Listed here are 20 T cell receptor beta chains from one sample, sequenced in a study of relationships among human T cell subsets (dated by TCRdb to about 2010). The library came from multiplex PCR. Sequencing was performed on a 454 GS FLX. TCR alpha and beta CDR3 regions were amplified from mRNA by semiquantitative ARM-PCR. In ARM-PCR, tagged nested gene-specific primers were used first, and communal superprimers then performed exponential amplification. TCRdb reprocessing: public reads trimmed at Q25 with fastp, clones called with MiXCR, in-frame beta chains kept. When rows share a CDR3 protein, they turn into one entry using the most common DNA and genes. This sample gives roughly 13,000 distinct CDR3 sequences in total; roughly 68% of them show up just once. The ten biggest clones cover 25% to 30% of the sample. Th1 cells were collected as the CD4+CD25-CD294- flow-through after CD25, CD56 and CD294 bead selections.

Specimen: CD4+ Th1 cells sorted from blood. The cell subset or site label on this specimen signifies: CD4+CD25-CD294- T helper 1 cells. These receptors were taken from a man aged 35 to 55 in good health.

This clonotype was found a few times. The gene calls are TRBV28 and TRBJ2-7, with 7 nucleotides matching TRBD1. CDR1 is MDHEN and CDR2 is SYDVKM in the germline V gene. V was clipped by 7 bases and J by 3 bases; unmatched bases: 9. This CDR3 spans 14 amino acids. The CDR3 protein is CASKQGQPYYEQYF. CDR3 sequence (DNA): TGTGCCAGCAAACAGGGACAGCCTTACTACGAGCAGTACTTC.

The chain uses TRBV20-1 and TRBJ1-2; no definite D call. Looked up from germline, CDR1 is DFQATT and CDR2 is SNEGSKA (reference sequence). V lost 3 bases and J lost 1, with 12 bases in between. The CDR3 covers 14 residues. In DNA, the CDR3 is TGCAGTGCTAGTGCCGGTCAGGTTAACTATGGCTACACCTTC. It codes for CSASAGQVNYGYTF.

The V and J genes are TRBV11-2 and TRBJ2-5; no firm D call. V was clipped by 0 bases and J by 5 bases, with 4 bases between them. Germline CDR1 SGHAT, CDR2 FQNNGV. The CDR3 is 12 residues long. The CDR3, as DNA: TGTGCCAGCAGCTTAGAAACGGAGACCCAGTACTTC. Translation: CASSLETETQYF. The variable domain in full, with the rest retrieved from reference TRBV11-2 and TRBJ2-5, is EAGVAQSPRYKIIEKRQSVAFWCNPISGHATLYWYQQILGQGPKLLIQFQNNGVVDDSQLPKDRFSAERLKGVDSTLKIQPAKLEDSAVYLCASSLETETQYFGPGTRLLVL.

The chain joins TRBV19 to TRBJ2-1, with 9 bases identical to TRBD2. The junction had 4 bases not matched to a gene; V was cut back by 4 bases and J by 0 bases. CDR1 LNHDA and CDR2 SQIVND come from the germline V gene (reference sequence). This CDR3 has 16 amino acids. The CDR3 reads CASSSRAGGSYNEQFF. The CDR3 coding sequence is TGTGCCAGTAGTAGCAGAGCGGGGGGCTCCTACAATGAGCAGTTCTTC.

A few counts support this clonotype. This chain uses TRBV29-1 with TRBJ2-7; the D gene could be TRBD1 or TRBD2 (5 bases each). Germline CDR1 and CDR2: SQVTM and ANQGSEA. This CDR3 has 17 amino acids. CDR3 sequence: CSVLDRDPRVVSYEQYF. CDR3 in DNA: TGCAGTGTGCTCGACCGGGACCCCAGGGTCGTCTCCTACGAGCAGTACTTC.

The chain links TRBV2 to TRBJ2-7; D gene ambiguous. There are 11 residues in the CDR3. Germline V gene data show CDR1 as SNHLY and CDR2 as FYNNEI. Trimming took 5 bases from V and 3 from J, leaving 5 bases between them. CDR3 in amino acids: CASSSIYEQYF. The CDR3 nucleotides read TGTGCCAGCAGTTCCATCTACGAGCAGTACTTC.

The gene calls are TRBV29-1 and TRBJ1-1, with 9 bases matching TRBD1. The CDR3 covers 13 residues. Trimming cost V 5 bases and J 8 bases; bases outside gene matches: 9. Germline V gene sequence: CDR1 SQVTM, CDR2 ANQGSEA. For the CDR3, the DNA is TGCAGCGTTCGAACCGGGACAGGGCGGGAAGCTTTCTTT. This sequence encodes CSVRTGTGREAFF.

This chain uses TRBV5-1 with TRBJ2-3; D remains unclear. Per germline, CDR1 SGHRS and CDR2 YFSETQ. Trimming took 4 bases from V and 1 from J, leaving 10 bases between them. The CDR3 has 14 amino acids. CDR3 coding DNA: TGCGCCAGCAGCCAAAATGGGGGCACAGATACGCAGTATTTT. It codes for CASSQNGGTDTQYF.

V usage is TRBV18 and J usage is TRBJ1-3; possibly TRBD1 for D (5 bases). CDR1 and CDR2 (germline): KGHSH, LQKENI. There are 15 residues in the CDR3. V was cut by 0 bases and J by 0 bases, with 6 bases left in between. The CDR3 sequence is CASSPPGLSGNTIYF. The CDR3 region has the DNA TGTGCCAGCTCACCACCGGGACTCTCTGGAAACACCATATATTTT. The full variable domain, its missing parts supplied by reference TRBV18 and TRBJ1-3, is NAGVMQNPRHLVRRRGQEARLRCSPMKGHSHVYWYRQLPEEGLKFMVYLQKENIIDESGMPKERFSAEFPKEGPSILRIQQVVRGDSAAYFCASSPPGLSGNTIYFGEGSWLTVV.

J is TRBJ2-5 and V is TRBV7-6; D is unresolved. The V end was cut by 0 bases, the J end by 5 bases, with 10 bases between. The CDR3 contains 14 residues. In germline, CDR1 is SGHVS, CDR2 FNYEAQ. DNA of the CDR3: TGTGCCAGCAGCTTAGCAGGGTTTGCCGAGACCCAGTACTTC. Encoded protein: CASSLAGFAETQYF.

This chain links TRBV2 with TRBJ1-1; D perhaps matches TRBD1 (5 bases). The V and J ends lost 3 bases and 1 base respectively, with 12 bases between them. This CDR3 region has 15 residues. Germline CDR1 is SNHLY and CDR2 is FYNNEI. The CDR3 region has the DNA TGTGCCAGCAGTGAGAAGACCACAGGGAACACTGAAGCTTTCTTT. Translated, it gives CASSEKTTGNTEAFF.

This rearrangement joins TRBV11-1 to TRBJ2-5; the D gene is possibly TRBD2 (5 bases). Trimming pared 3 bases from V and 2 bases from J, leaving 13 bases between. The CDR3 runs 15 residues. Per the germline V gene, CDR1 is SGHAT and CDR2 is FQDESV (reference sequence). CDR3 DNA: TGTGCCAGCAGCTTTGGTCGGGGAGTACAAGAGACCCAGTACTTC. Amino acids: CASSFGRGVQETQYF.

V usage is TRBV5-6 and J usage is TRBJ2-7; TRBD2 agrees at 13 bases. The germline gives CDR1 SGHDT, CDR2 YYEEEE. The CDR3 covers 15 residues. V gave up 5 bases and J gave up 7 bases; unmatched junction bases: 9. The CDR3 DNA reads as TGTGCCAGCAGACAACTAGCGGGAGGGCCCTGGGAGCAGTACTTC. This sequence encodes CASRQLAGGPWEQYF.

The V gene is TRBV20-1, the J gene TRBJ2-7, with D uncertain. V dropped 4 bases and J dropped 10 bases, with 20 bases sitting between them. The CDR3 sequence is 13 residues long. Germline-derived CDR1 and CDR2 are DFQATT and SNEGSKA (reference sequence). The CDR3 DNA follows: TGCAGTGCTAACGATGCAAGCTATTTCGAACAGTACTTC. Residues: CSANDASYFEQYF.

The CDR3 here is CASSQASGNTIYF. Here the CDR3 DNA reads TGCGCCAGCAGCCAGGCGAGTGGAAACACCATATATTTT. The chain has TRBV4-1 and TRBJ1-3; unclear D gene. The ends were cut back, 3 bases at V and 3 bases at J, with 6 bases in the middle. The CDR3 is 13 amino acids. From germline, CDR1 is MGHRA and CDR2 YSYEKL.

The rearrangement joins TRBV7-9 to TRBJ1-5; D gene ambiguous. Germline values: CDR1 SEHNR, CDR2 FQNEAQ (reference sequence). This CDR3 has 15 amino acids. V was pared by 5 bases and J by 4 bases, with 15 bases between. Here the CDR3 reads CASSPAAHGNQPQHF. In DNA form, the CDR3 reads TGTGCCAGCAGCCCCGCGGCCCACGGGAATCAGCCCCAGCATTTT.

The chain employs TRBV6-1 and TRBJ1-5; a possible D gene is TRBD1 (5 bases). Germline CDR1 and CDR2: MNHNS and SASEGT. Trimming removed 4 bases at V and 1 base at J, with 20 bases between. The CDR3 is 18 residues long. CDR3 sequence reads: CASSVPEGTGGSNQPQHF. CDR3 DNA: TGTGCCAGCAGTGTCCCGGAGGGAACAGGCGGCAGCAATCAGCCCCAGCATTTT.

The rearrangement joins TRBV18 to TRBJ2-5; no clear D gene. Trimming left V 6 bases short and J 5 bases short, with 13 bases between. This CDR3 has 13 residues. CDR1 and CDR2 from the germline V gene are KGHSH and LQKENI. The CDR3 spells CASSLKEVETQYF. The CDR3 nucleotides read TGTGCCAGCTCCCTCAAGGAAGTGGAGACCCAGTACTTC.

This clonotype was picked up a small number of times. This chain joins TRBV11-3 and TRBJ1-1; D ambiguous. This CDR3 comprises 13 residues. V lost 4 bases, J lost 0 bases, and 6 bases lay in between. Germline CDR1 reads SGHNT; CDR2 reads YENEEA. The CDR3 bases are TGTGCCAGCAGCTCGACGGTGAACACTGAAGCTTTCTTT. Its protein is CASSSTVNTEAFF.

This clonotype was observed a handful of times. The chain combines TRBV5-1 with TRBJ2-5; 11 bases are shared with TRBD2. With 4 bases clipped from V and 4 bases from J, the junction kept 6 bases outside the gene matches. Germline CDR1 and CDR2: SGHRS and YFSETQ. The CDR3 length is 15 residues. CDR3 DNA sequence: TGCGCCAGCAGCAAAGGACTAGCGGGCTTAGAGACCCAGTACTTC. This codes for CASSKGLAGLETQYF. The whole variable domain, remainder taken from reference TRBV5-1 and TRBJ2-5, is KAGVTQTPRYLIKTRGQQVTLSCSPISGHRSVSWYQQTPGQGLQFLFEYFSETQRNKGNFPGRFSGRQFSNSRSEMNVSTLELGDSALYLCASSKGLAGLETQYFGPGTRLLVL.